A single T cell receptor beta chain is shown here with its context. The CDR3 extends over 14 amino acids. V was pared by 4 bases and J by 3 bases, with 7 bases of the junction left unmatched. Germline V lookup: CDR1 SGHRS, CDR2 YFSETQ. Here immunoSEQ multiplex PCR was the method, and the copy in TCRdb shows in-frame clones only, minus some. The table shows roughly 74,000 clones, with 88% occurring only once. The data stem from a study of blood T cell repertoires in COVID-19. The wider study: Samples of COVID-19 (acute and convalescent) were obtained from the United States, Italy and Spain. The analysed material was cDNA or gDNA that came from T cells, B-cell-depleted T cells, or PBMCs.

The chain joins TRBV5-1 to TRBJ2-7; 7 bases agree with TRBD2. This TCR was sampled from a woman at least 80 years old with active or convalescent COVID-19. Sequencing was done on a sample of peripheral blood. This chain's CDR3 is CASSLTGGRYEQYF. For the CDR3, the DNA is TGCGCCAGCAGCCTAACGGGAGGTCGCTACGAGCAGTACTTC.